This paragraph reports one T cell receptor beta chain. The sample belongs to a study of shared clonotypes between healthy human individuals. About the study: For every donor, three CD4 naive, three CD4 memory, two CD8 naive and one CD8 memory plates were used.

Genomic DNA belonging to each subset was distributed in equal measure over several immunoSEQ plates. Sorted-subset replicate PCRs used about 190 ng of genomic DNA. This amount corresponded to approximately 30,000 T cell genomes. The data were produced by immunoSEQ multiplex PCR, yet TCRdb's version contains in-frame clones alone and is incomplete. The table has just over 2,000,000 clones, roughly 95% seen once; the top ten hold 0.13%. Trimming took off 0 bases at V and 2 bases at J, with 11 bases between the two ends. CDR1 and CDR2 from the germline V gene are LGHNA and YSLEER. The CDR3 covers 16 residues.

The rearrangement joins TRBV4-3 to TRBJ2-1, with D unresolved. This sequence was found in a man aged 18 to 35 in good health. The sample taken for sequencing was naive CD4+ T cells sorted from blood. Subset indicated: CD45RA+ positively selected. CDR3 bases: TGCGCCAGCAGCCAAGAAACGCGGCCTCCCTACAATGAGCAGTTCTTC. It specifies CASSQETRPPYNEQFF.